This T cell receptor beta chain was identified during a study of cytomegalovirus exposure and HLA in healthy donors. Some clones are missing from TCRdb's copy, which holds only in-frame ones; the method was immunoSEQ multiplex PCR. The sample lists around 100,000 clones, approximately 81% occurring once. Trimming took 4 bases from V and 2 from J; bases not matched to a gene: 0. The CDR3 consists of 14 residues. Germline V lookup: CDR1 SGHTA, CDR2 FQGNSA. Sequenced sample: PBMCs. The chain is built from TRBV7-2 and TRBJ2-7; TRBD2 agrees at 12 bases. The sequence derives from a man aged 18 to 35 in good health and CMV-seropositive. The CDR3 DNA reads as TGTGCCAGCAGCTGGACTAGCGGGGCCTACGAGCAGTACGTC. Protein: CASSWTSGAYEQYV.